Presented here are 9 T cell receptor beta chains from one specimen sequenced in a study of CD8 T cells in Susac syndrome. Reverse transcription of about 0.5 to 1 ug RNA was carried out with random hexamers. TCRdb re-analysed the immunoSEQ multiplex PCR reads in MiXCR, keeping a single row per CDR3 protein. The table shows around 59,000 distinct CDR3 sequences, with more than 90% occurring only once. The sequenced material came from CD8+ T cells from PBMCs. The receptors shown here come from a human donor in good health.

The V call is TRBV20-1, the J call TRBJ2-7; TRBD1 matches 9 bases. Germline assignment: CDR1 DFQATT and CDR2 SNEGSKA (reference sequence). The V and J ends lost 0 bases and 2 bases, in that order; junction bases with no gene match: 5. The CDR3 consists of 15 residues. CDR3 sequence reads: CSARDMDRGPYEQYF. The CDR3 DNA is TGCAGTGCTAGAGATATGGACAGGGGTCCCTACGAGCAGTACTTC.

The V gene is TRBV20-1, the J gene TRBJ2-6; no firm D call. Trimming cost V 2 bases and J 1 base, with 12 bases left between them. This CDR3 contains 16 residues. Germline assignment: CDR1 DFQATT and CDR2 SNEGSKA (reference sequence). The CDR3 loop is CSARSSGQSGANVLTF. CDR3 DNA: TGCAGTGCTAGATCATCCGGGCAATCTGGGGCCAACGTCCTGACTTTC.

A single count supports this clonotype. The CDR3 bases are TGTGCCAGTAGTATAGCGGGACTCAATGAGCAGTTCTTC. Its translation is CASSIAGLNEQFF. This chain joins TRBV19 and TRBJ2-1, with D perhaps matching TRBD2 (6 bases). CDR3 size: 13 residues. The V gene's germline CDR1 is LNHDA and CDR2 SQIVND (reference sequence). V lost 1 base and J lost 6, with 7 bases in between. Full variable domain (outside the CDR3, taken from reference TRBV19 and TRBJ2-1): DGGITQSPKYLFRKEGQNVTLSCEQNLNHDAMYWYRQDPGQGLRLIYYSQIVNDFQKGDIAEGYSVSREKKESFPLTVTSAQKNPTAFYLCASSIAGLNEQFFGPGTRLTVL.

The chain recombines TRBV20-1 with TRBJ1-2, with 7 positions matching TRBD1. Looked up from germline, CDR1 is DFQATT and CDR2 is SNEGSKA (reference sequence). With 6 bases clipped from V and 1 base from J, the junction kept 11 bases outside the gene matches. The CDR3 runs to 15 residues. CDR3 DNA sequence: TGCAGTGCATACGAGGGACAGCGCCTTAACTATGGCTACACCTTC. It yields the protein CSAYEGQRLNYGYTF.

The chain recombines TRBV4-3 with TRBJ1-2, with a weak D call TRBD1 (5 bases). Germline lookup yields CDR1 LGHNA and CDR2 YSLEER. V was clipped by 4 bases and J by 2 bases, with 14 bases between them. This CDR3 is built from 15 residues. The CDR3 spells CASSPDSLGNYGYTF. In nucleotides, the CDR3 is TGCGCCAGCAGCCCCGACAGCCTAGGGAACTATGGCTACACCTTC.

The chain uses TRBV6-5 and TRBJ2-2; D is undetermined. The V gene lost 2 bases and the J gene lost 3 bases, with 7 bases spanning the gap. This CDR3 is built from 14 residues. Germline-derived CDR1 and CDR2 are MNHEY and SVGAGI. The CDR3 coding sequence is TGTGCCAGCAGTTACGGCAGTTACACCGGGGAGCTGTTTTTT. Amino acids: CASSYGSYTGELFF.

V usage is TRBV7-9 and J usage is TRBJ2-1; 12 bases fit TRBD2. The V segment lost 5 bases and the J segment 9 bases; nucleotides outside the gene matches: 5. The CDR3 loop spans 14 amino acids. Germline CDR1 and CDR2: SEHNR and FQNEAQ (reference sequence). The CDR3 protein is CASSPSGGAGEQFF. The CDR3 region has the DNA TGTGCCAGCAGCCCTAGCGGGGGGGCAGGTGAGCAGTTCTTC.

This chain links TRBV2 with TRBJ2-7, with D maybe TRBD2 (5 bases). Germline assignment: CDR1 SNHLY and CDR2 FYNNEI. This CDR3 has 15 residues. V was pared by 6 bases and J by 0 bases, with 15 bases between. The CDR3 sequence: CASSTDQAGSYEQYF. CDR3 sequence (DNA): TGTGCCAGCAGCACCGACCAGGCGGGCTCCTACGAGCAGTACTTC. Variable domain in full (rest from reference TRBV2 and TRBJ2-7): EPEVTQTPSHQVTQMGQEVILRCVPISNHLYFYWYRQILGQKVEFLVSFYNNEISEKSEIFDDQFSVERPDGSNFTLKIRSTKLEDSAMYFCASSTDQAGSYEQYFGPGTRLTVT.

About this clonotype: The CDR3 carries no conserved terminal phenylalanine or tryptophan, so it likely arises from a read error. The chain recombines TRBV3-1 with TRBJ2-5; unclear D gene. This CDR3 has 14 amino acids. Germline loops: CDR1 LGHDT, CDR2 YNNKEL (reference sequence). V dropped 2 bases and J dropped 2 bases, with 9 bases sitting between them. The CDR3 protein is CASSQIELQETQYL. In nucleotides, the CDR3 is TGTGCCAGCAGCCAAATTGAGTTACAAGAGACCCAGTACCTC.